The T cell receptor (beta chain) under discussion was sequenced for a study of T cells in Graves' hyperthyroidism and ophthalmopathy. Study-wide points: Progression to ophthalmopathy was predicted a median of approximately 6.4 months early. Within blood appeared most thyroid clonotypes that had expanded above 0.001.

This clonotype was recorded at least ten times. The antigen is not known. Amplification of TCR beta CDR3 regions was performed using RNA transcripts as template. Initially, a first-round RT-PCR of the TCR CDR3 employed the HTBI primer set. Each CDR3 protein gets one entry after TCRdb re-called the multiplex PCR reads with MiXCR. The sample contains approximately 700,000 distinct CDR3 sequences, roughly 46% of which appear only once. The germline V gene encodes CDR1 LNHNV and CDR2 YYDKDF (reference sequence). The CDR3 runs 13 residues. V was shortened by 4 bases and J by 0 bases, with 3 bases between the two germline ends. Uncontrolled infection, other autoimmune disease, pregnancy or lactation disqualified patients from enrolment. Clinical symptoms, serum thyroxine and TRAb, thyroid ultrasound and orbital computed tomography were used for the diagnoses.

The sequencing input was peripheral blood or thyroid tissue (not recorded which). The clonotype was recovered from an adult man with Graves' disease, either hyperthyroidism or ophthalmopathy (not recorded which). The V and J genes are TRBV15 and TRBJ2-2; D remains unclear. CDR3 DNA: TGTGCCACCAGCACGCCGAACACCGGGGAGCTGTTTTTT. It encodes CATSTPNTGELFF. The full variable domain, rest sourced from reference TRBV15 and TRBJ2-2, is DAMVIQNPRYQVTQFGKPVTLSCSQTLNHNVMYWYQQKSSQAPKLLFHYYDKDFNNEADTPDNFQSRRPNTSFCFLDIRSPGLGDTAMYLCATSTPNTGELFFGEGSRLTVL.